The 11 T cell receptor beta chains below all came from one sample that was sequenced in a study of cytotoxic CD8 clonotypes in ibrutinib-treated CLL. The repertoire was sequenced with immunoSEQ multiplex PCR; TCRdb's copy has only in-frame clones and lacks some. The sample yields over 150,000 clones, over 60% seen once. The source was PBMCs, collected after 24 months of ibrutinib treatment. Receptor source: a human donor with chronic lymphocytic leukemia.

The V gene is TRBV28, the J gene TRBJ2-6; D is unclear. The V gene lost 5 bases and the J gene lost 0 bases, with 5 bases spanning the gap. In germline, CDR1 is MDHEN, CDR2 SYDVKM. CDR3 length: 14 residues. The CDR3 region is CASSEHSGANVLTF. CDR3 bases: TGTGCCAGCAGTGAGCACTCTGGGGCCAACGTCCTGACTTTC.

CDR3: CASSLAQFGSYNEQFF. The CDR3 nucleotides read TGTGCCAGCAGCTTAGCCCAATTCGGGTCCTACAATGAGCAGTTCTTC. This sequence joins TRBV7-2 and TRBJ2-1, with D unclear. From germline, CDR1 is SGHTA and CDR2 FQGNSA. The CDR3 runs to 16 residues. The V and J ends lost 0 bases and 1 base respectively, with 10 bases between them.

This clone was observed a few times. J is TRBJ1-1 and V is TRBV19; D may be TRBD1 (5 bases). V dropped 6 bases and J dropped 7 bases, with 15 bases sitting between them. This CDR3 is built from 13 residues. Looked up from germline, CDR1 is LNHDA and CDR2 is SQIVND (reference sequence). CDR3: CASRGPRTGEAFF. The CDR3 bases are TGTGCCAGTAGGGGGCCGCGGACGGGTGAAGCTTTCTTT. The variable domain in full, completed from reference TRBV19 and TRBJ1-1, reads DGGITQSPKYLFRKEGQNVTLSCEQNLNHDAMYWYRQDPGQGLRLIYYSQIVNDFQKGDIAEGYSVSREKKESFPLTVTSAQKNPTAFYLCASRGPRTGEAFFGQGTRLTVV.

The rearrangement joins TRBV6-5 to TRBJ1-2; unclear D gene. With 1 base removed from V and 4 bases from J, the gap between germline ends came to 13 bases. This CDR3 has 15 residues. Germline assignment: CDR1 MNHEY and CDR2 SVGAGI. The CDR3 DNA is TGTGCCAGCAGTTACTTGGCGGACCAAGGCTATGGCTACACCTTC. It specifies CASSYLADQGYGYTF.

This chain connects TRBV18 to TRBJ1-5, with 9 positions matching TRBD1. This CDR3 is 16 amino acids long. Looked up from germline, CDR1 is KGHSH and CDR2 is LQKENI. Trimming cost V 2 bases and J 0 bases; bases outside gene matches: 2. CDR3 bases: TGTGCCAGCTCACCAGGACAGGGGAGTAGCAATCAGCCCCAGCATTTT. It specifies CASSPGQGSSNQPQHF. The full variable domain, rest sourced from reference TRBV18 and TRBJ1-5, is NAGVMQNPRHLVRRRGQEARLRCSPMKGHSHVYWYRQLPEEGLKFMVYLQKENIIDESGMPKERFSAEFPKEGPSILRIQQVVRGDSAAYFCASSPGQGSSNQPQHFGDGTRLSIL.

This chain joins TRBV29-1 and TRBJ2-7; D might be TRBD1 (6 bases). The CDR3 is 14 amino acids. Trimming shortened V by 0 bases and J by 3 bases, and 12 bases separated the two germline ends. The germline CDR1 and CDR2 sequences are SQVTM and ANQGSEA. DNA of the CDR3: TGCAGCGTTGAAGACAGGGACACGGGCTACGAGCAGTACTTC. Protein sequence: CSVEDRDTGYEQYF.

The V gene is TRBV13, the J gene TRBJ2-1; D unclear. The V gene lost 2 bases and the J gene lost 1 base, with 9 bases spanning the gap. The CDR3 has 15 amino acids. Per the germline V gene, CDR1 is PRHDT and CDR2 is FYEKMQ (reference sequence). The CDR3 is CASSLIGRSYNEQFF. The CDR3 nucleotides are TGTGCCAGCAGCTTAATTGGGCGATCCTACAATGAGCAGTTCTTC. Together with reference TRBV13 and TRBJ2-1, the CDR3 gives the full variable domain: AAGVIQSPRHLIKEKRETATLKCYPIPRHDTVYWYQQGPGQDPQFLISFYEKMQSDKGSIPDRFSAQQFSDYHSELNMSSLELGDSALYFCASSLIGRSYNEQFFGPGTRLTVL.

The J gene is TRBJ1-2, the V gene TRBV5-6, with D perhaps matching TRBD1 (5 bases). Deletions cut 1 base from V and 4 bases from J, with 11 bases between. Germline V lookup: CDR1 SGHDT, CDR2 YYEEEE. This CDR3 is 14 amino acids long. Here the CDR3 DNA reads TGTGCCAGCAGCTTGACCGGGGGTTCCTATGGCTACACCTTC. The encoded protein is CASSLTGGSYGYTF. The full variable domain, rest sourced from reference TRBV5-6 and TRBJ1-2, is DAGVTQSPTHLIKTRGQQVTLRCSPKSGHDTVSWYQQALGQGPQFIFQYYEEEERQRGNFPDRFSGHQFPNYSSELNVNALLLGDSALYLCASSLTGGSYGYTFGSGTRLTVV.

The chain recombines TRBV28 with TRBJ1-5; D perhaps matches TRBD1 (5 bases). The germline V gene encodes CDR1 MDHEN and CDR2 SYDVKM. This CDR3 has 17 amino acids. The V end lost 6 bases, the J end lost 0 bases, and 18 bases lay between the germline ends. Written as DNA, the CDR3 is TGTGCCAGCAGACTACACAGGTGGGGTTATAGCAATCAGCCCCAGCATTTT. Protein: CASRLHRWGYSNQPQHF. Drawing the rest from reference TRBV28 and TRBJ1-5, the complete variable domain is DVKVTQSSRYLVKRTGEKVFLECVQDMDHENMFWYRQDPGLGLRLIYFSYDVKMKEKGDIPEGYSVSREKKERFSLILESASTNQTSMYLCASRLHRWGYSNQPQHFGDGTRLSIL.

This chain joins TRBV11-2 and TRBJ1-2; D call uncertain. V was shortened by 2 bases and J by 4 bases, with 5 bases between the two germline ends. This CDR3 is 12 amino acids long. Germline V gives CDR1 SGHAT, CDR2 FQNNGV. This CDR3 is CASSLNRYGYTF. The CDR3 DNA reads TGTGCCAGCAGCTTAAACCGCTATGGCTACACCTTC.

The genes are TRBV6-5 and TRBJ2-5; D ambiguous. The CDR3 is 12 residues long. V lost 6 bases and J 5 bases, leaving 10 bases between the germline ends. Germline CDR1 and CDR2: MNHEY and SVGAGI. The CDR3 reads CASSPGSETQYF. CDR3 sequence (DNA): TGTGCCAGCAGCCCCGGTAGCGAGACCCAGTACTTC.